This is a list of T cell receptor beta chains from one sample in a study of cytomegalovirus exposure and HLA in healthy donors. Here immunoSEQ multiplex PCR was the method, and the copy in TCRdb shows in-frame clones only, minus some. The table shows around 110,000 clones, with over 60% occurring only once. The sequencing input was PBMCs. These receptors originate from a young man in good health and CMV-seronegative. Each CDR3 is given without its conserved first and last residue.

CDR3 protein | J gene | V gene
ASSRGLAGGTYEQY | TRBJ2-7 | TRBV7-2
ASSQQAGIQETQY | TRBJ2-5 | TRBV14
ASSPEGYQETQY | TRBJ2-5 | TRBV7-9
ASSLAAREETQY | TRBJ2-5 | TRBV7-9
SAARAQAEAF | TRBJ1-1 | TRBV29-1
ASVGGDQPQH | TRBJ1-5 | TRBV2
ASSLVGSGEKSNQPQH | TRBJ1-5 | TRBV7-9
ASSPGGGDTEAF | TRBJ1-1 | TRBV7-9
ASSPFSGSSSYEQY | TRBJ2-7 | TRBV7-2
ASSLNTRASYNSPLH | TRBJ1-6 | TRBV7-6
AWGSGTSTEQY | - | TRBV30
ASSEGPRGRGYT | TRBJ1-2 | TRBV6-1
ASSMGGSSYNEQF | TRBJ2-1 | TRBV5-4
ASRPAGNYEQY | TRBJ2-7 | TRBV5-1
ATSGGLAGGQETQY | TRBJ2-5 | TRBV15
AWSVAFNQPQH | TRBJ1-5 | TRBV30
ASSKDRASIYT | TRBJ1-2 | TRBV7-3
ASRITDRVETQY | TRBJ2-5 | TRBV5-1
ASSDMRSYEQY | TRBJ2-7 | TRBV6-4
ASSNGLAGGSRTDTQY | TRBJ2-3 | TRBV7-2
ASSLRDLGFNTGELF | TRBJ2-2 | TRBV7-8
ASSRGIYQETQY | TRBJ2-5 | TRBV7-2
ASSPRGRGPGNTIY | TRBJ1-3 | TRBV11-2
ASSLRGTTRGNEQF | TRBJ2-1 | TRBV11-3
ASSQDRRNPYEQY | TRBJ2-7 | TRBV4-2
ASSLAATGGNNEQF | TRBJ2-1 | TRBV5-4
ASSFGPGVGAF | TRBJ1-1 | TRBV27
ASSLSMGGGTEAF | TRBJ1-1 | TRBV27
ASSEFLQENYEQY | TRBJ2-7 | TRBV28
ASSLGQGAPNEKLF | TRBJ1-4 | TRBV7-8
ASSTGVEAF | TRBJ1-1 | TRBV6-5
ASRQDPNYGYT | TRBJ1-2 | TRBV19
ASSPIRGPKTEAF | TRBJ1-1 | TRBV27
ASSDRTGAF | TRBJ1-1 | TRBV2
AILRSGVEVGELF | TRBJ2-2 | TRBV6-1
ASSLGRAGRVVGGTEAF | TRBJ1-1 | TRBV7-9
AWDATSTEAF | TRBJ1-1 | TRBV30
ASSLRLAGSTDTQY | TRBJ2-3 | TRBV13
ASSFREGGGYNEQF | TRBJ2-1 | TRBV7-8
ATSRPRDRGREKLF | TRBJ1-4 | TRBV15
ASRLWATGELF | TRBJ2-2 | TRBV27
ASSPPVSTDTQY | TRBJ2-3 | TRBV7-9
ASSTGQAAQPQH | TRBJ1-5 | TRBV19
ASSPAGFSNQPQH | TRBJ1-5 | TRBV7-9
ASFSTRGYNEQY | TRBJ2-7 | TRBV28
AWRSGGGGTYEQY | TRBJ2-7 | TRBV30
ASGNGQGKTQY | TRBJ2-5 | TRBV12-5
AIRRDRVTDTQY | TRBJ2-3 | TRBV10-3
ASRPAPVLLGQY | TRBJ2-7 | TRBV27
ASSFSGFNEQF | TRBJ2-1 | TRBV27
ASSTDRGRFQPQH | TRBJ1-5 | TRBV19
ASSQGWRRAGGLQETQY | TRBJ2-5 | TRBV4-2
ASSLAPGETQY | TRBJ2-5 | TRBV27
ASSPRQAATDEQY | - | TRBV18
ASTRTLAGVGNEQF | TRBJ2-1 | TRBV2
ASSARTGYYGYT | TRBJ1-2 | TRBV2
AWSGKWSDGHSYEQY | TRBJ2-7 | TRBV30
ASSVGVSVT | TRBJ1-2 | TRBV9